These 28 T cell receptor beta chains were all obtained from the same sample, sequenced in a study of T cell responses to AZD1222 COVID-19 vaccine. The protocol was immunoSEQ multiplex PCR, while the TCRdb copy is restricted to in-frame clones and leaves out a portion. The sample lists roughly 120,000 clones, about 90% occurring once. Specimen: peripheral blood, collected on day 0 of AZD1222 vaccination. The source of these receptors is an adult in good health.

The rearrangement links TRBV7-9 to TRBJ1-1; D call uncertain. The CDR3 loop spans 14 amino acids. V gave up 3 bases and J gave up 5 bases, with 13 bases separating them. Germline CDR1 SEHNR, CDR2 FQNEAQ (reference sequence). CDR3: CASSFTLAGTEAFF. CDR3 nucleotide sequence: TGTGCCAGCAGCTTTACCCTAGCTGGGACTGAAGCTTTCTTT.

The chain couples TRBV20-1 to TRBJ2-1, with D unresolved. The germline V and J ends were trimmed by 5 bases and 6 bases, with 8 bases remaining between them. From germline, CDR1 is DFQATT and CDR2 SNEGSKA (reference sequence). This CDR3 comprises 11 residues. The CDR3 DNA is TGCAGTGCTTCGAATAGCAATGAGCAGTTCTTC. This gives the protein CSASNSNEQFF.

The chain recombines TRBV16 with TRBJ1-6; D ambiguous. Germline CDR1 reads KGHSY; CDR2 reads FQNENV. This CDR3 comprises 15 residues. The V gene lost 4 bases and the J gene lost 7 bases, with 14 bases spanning the gap. The CDR3 loop reads CASSPTRAPNSPLHF. For the CDR3, the DNA is TGTGCCAGCAGCCCCACCCGGGCCCCAAATTCACCCCTCCACTTT. Together with reference TRBV16 and TRBJ1-6, the CDR3 gives the full variable domain: GEEVAQTPKHLVRGEGQKAKLYCAPIKGHSYVFWYQQVLKNEFKFLISFQNENVFDETGMPKERFSAKCLPNSPCSLEIQATKLEDSAVYFCASSPTRAPNSPLHFGNGTRLTVT.

The genes are TRBV7-9 and TRBJ2-7; D is unresolved. Trimming stripped 4 bases from V and 5 bases from J, with 6 bases between. CDR3 length: 11 amino acids. Per the germline V gene, CDR1 is SEHNR and CDR2 is FQNEAQ (reference sequence). The CDR3 is CASSWVDEQYF. The CDR3 coding sequence is TGTGCCAGCAGCTGGGTCGACGAGCAGTACTTC.

The genes are TRBV28 and TRBJ2-3, with 9 bases aligning to TRBD1. The CDR3 covers 17 residues. Per the germline V gene, CDR1 is MDHEN and CDR2 is SYDVKM. Trimming took 6 bases from V and 3 from J; bases not matched to a gene: 13. CDR3 amino acids: CASSRRGTGLGTDTQYF. The CDR3 nucleotides are TGTGCCAGCAGCCGAAGAGGGACAGGGTTGGGGACAGATACGCAGTATTTT.

The chain is built from TRBV19 and TRBJ1-5, with 11 bases aligning to TRBD1. The germline CDR1 and CDR2 sequences are LNHDA and SQIVND (reference sequence). This CDR3 has 15 residues. Trimming removed 0 bases from V and 11 bases from J; junction bases left unmatched: 6. The CDR3 nucleotides read TGTGCCAGTAGTATAGACGGGACAGGGGGTTTTACCCAGCATTTT. This sequence encodes CASSIDGTGGFTQHF.

The chain is built from TRBV5-1 and TRBJ1-1; 7 bases match TRBD1. Germline CDR1 reads SGHRS; CDR2 reads YFSETQ. This CDR3 has 17 amino acids. After removal of 3 bases from V and 4 bases from J, the junction contained 15 bases not matched to a gene. The DNA for the CDR3 is TGCGCCAGCAGCTCCCCGGGACAGAGTATAGGAGTCACTGAAGCTTTCTTT. Translated, it gives CASSSPGQSIGVTEAFF.

The chain links TRBV11-2 to TRBJ1-4; D possibly corresponds to TRBD1 (6 bases). This CDR3 has 15 amino acids. Germline V gene sequence: CDR1 SGHAT, CDR2 FQNNGV. Trimming stripped 5 bases from V and 8 bases from J, with 18 bases between. The CDR3 bases are TGTGCCAGCAGCCCGCGAGGGGGGCGAGACGAAAAACTGTTTTTT. Residues: CASSPRGGRDEKLFF. Complete variable domain (other parts from reference TRBV11-2 and TRBJ1-4): EAGVAQSPRYKIIEKRQSVAFWCNPISGHATLYWYQQILGQGPKLLIQFQNNGVVDDSQLPKDRFSAERLKGVDSTLKIQPAKLEDSAVYLCASSPRGGRDEKLFFGSGTQLSVL.

This clone was found a few times. The J gene is TRBJ1-2, the V gene TRBV27; no clear D gene. V shed 4 bases and J shed 6 bases, with 12 bases lying between them. Germline CDR1 and CDR2: MNHEY and SMNVEV (reference sequence). CDR3 size: 13 residues. This chain's CDR3 is CASSSSGRNGYTF. As DNA, the CDR3 is TGTGCCAGCAGTTCCTCTGGGCGTAATGGCTACACCTTC.

This clone was seen only once. CDR3 sequence (DNA): TGTGCCAGCAGTGACCCGACAGGGGGAACCTATGGCTACACCTTC. This sequence encodes CASSDPTGGTYGYTF. The gene calls are TRBV27 and TRBJ1-2; 9 nucleotides match TRBD1. CDR1 and CDR2 from the germline V gene are MNHEY and SMNVEV (reference sequence). With 5 bases clipped from V and 4 bases from J, the junction kept 8 bases outside the gene matches. The CDR3 contains 15 residues.

V and J are TRBV6-5 and TRBJ1-2; TRBD1 matches 8 bases. The CDR3 is made up of 14 amino acids. The ends lost 8 bases at V and 6 bases at J; junction bases unmatched: 11. CDR1 is MNHEY and CDR2 is SVGAGI in the germline V gene. This CDR3 is CASHLQDREDGYTF. In DNA form, the CDR3 reads TGTGCCAGCCACCTCCAGGACAGGGAGGATGGCTACACCTTC.

This clone was seen only once. The V gene is TRBV11-3, the J gene TRBJ2-7; the D gene is possibly TRBD2 (5 bases). CDR3 length: 13 residues. V gave up 6 bases and J gave up 4 bases, with 13 bases separating them. Germline V CDR1 and CDR2: SGHNT, YENEEA. The CDR3: CASSSPREYEQYF. CDR3 DNA sequence: TGTGCCAGCAGTTCCCCCCGGGAATACGAGCAGTACTTC.

V is TRBV18 and J is TRBJ1-1; D not resolved. Germline CDR1 KGHSH, CDR2 LQKENI. Trimming removed 4 bases at V and 0 bases at J, with 9 bases between. This CDR3 is 14 amino acids long. CDR3 amino acids: CASSLDQLNTEAFF. For the CDR3, the DNA is TGTGCCAGCTCACTTGACCAACTGAACACTGAAGCTTTCTTT.

The rearrangement uses TRBV15 and TRBJ1-2; no firm D call. The CDR3 has 12 residues. Germline CDR1 is LNHNV and CDR2 is YYDKDF (reference sequence). The V end lost 4 bases, the J end lost 4 bases, and 7 bases lay between the germline ends. This CDR3 is CATSIESYGYTF. For the CDR3, the DNA is TGTGCCACCAGCATCGAGTCCTATGGCTACACCTTC.

CDR3 nucleotide sequence: TGTGCCAGCAGCTTAAGTAGGACGGGAGATACGCAGTATTTT. Translating gives CASSLSRTGDTQYF. The chain has TRBV7-3 and TRBJ2-3; no definite D call. The germline V and J ends were trimmed by 1 base and 5 bases, with 10 bases remaining between them. Germline V CDR1 and CDR2: SGHTA, FQGTGA. The CDR3 is 14 amino acids. The whole variable domain, filled in from reference TRBV7-3 and TRBJ2-3, reads GAGVSQTPSNKVTEKGKYVELRCDPISGHTALYWYRQSLGQGPEFLIYFQGTGAADDSGLPNDRFFAVRPEGSVSTLKIQRTERGDSAVYLCASSLSRTGDTQYFGPGTRLTVL.

J is TRBJ1-2 and V is TRBV6-7; tentatively, D is TRBD1 (5 bases). TRBV6-7 is an ORF; its function is uncertain. CDR3 length: 13 residues. The V end was cut by 0 bases, the J end by 6 bases, with 8 bases between. The CDR3 here is CASSYSRVDGYTF. DNA of the CDR3: TGTGCCAGCAGTTACTCCAGGGTGGATGGCTACACCTTC.

This clone came up once. The chain recombines TRBV11-1 with TRBJ2-5, with a tentative D call TRBD2 (6 bases). This CDR3 has 14 residues. Trimming stripped 5 bases from V and 1 base from J, with 11 bases between. Germline V gives CDR1 SGHAT, CDR2 FQDESV (reference sequence). The CDR3 sequence: CASSPLASQETQYF. The CDR3 DNA reads TGTGCCAGCAGCCCTCTAGCGTCCCAAGAGACCCAGTACTTC.

The chain carries TRBV5-5 and TRBJ2-3; D may be TRBD2 (5 bases). The CDR3 sequence is 14 residues long. V gave up 3 bases and J gave up 1 base, with 9 bases separating them. In germline, CDR1 is SGHKS, CDR2 YYEKEE (reference sequence). The CDR3 reads CASSWGEGTDTQYF. The CDR3 DNA follows: TGTGCCAGCAGCTGGGGAGAGGGCACAGATACGCAGTATTTT.

In this sample, this clone turned up a few times. This rearrangement joins TRBV3-1 (or the pseudogene TRBV3-2) to TRBJ1-1, with D tentatively TRBD1 (5 bases). The CDR3 has 15 amino acids. In germline, CDR1 is LGHDT, CDR2 YNNKEL (reference sequence). Trimming removed 2 bases at V and 1 base at J, with 11 bases between. The CDR3 DNA sequence: TGTGCCAGCAGCCAACAGGGACGAGCGAACACTGAAGCTTTCTTT. This codes for CASSQQGRANTEAFF.

The chain recombines TRBV11-3 with TRBJ1-5, with D perhaps TRBD1 (5 bases). Germline V lookup: CDR1 SGHNT, CDR2 YENEEA. The CDR3 runs 20 residues. V shed 3 bases and J shed 0 bases, with 24 bases lying between them. The CDR3 sequence is CASSLGVNRSALNSNQPQHF. CDR3 DNA sequence: TGTGCCAGCAGCTTGGGGGTGAACAGGAGCGCATTAAATAGCAATCAGCCCCAGCATTTT.

The chain recombines TRBV9 with TRBJ1-1, with D possibly TRBD1 on 6 matching bases. V lost 3 bases and J 12 bases, leaving 24 bases between the germline ends. The CDR3 spans 15 residues. The germline V gene encodes CDR1 SGDLS and CDR2 YYNGEE. The CDR3 loop reads CASSAPTGRAQGTFF. DNA for the CDR3: TGTGCCAGCAGCGCCCCCACAGGGAGGGCCCAGGGGACTTTCTTT. Combining the CDR3 with reference TRBV9 and TRBJ1-1 gives the whole variable domain DSGVTQTPKHLITATGQRVTLRCSPRSGDLSVYWYQQSLDQGLQFLIQYYNGEERAKGNILERFSAQQFPDLHSELNLSSLELGDSALYFCASSAPTGRAQGTFFGQGTRLTVV.

The chain has TRBV19 and TRBJ2-6; D call uncertain. CDR3 size: 15 residues. The germline gives CDR1 LNHDA, CDR2 SQIVND (reference sequence). Trimming stripped 3 bases from V and 1 base from J, with 7 bases between. The CDR3, as DNA: TGTGCCAGTAGTATGGCGAGTTCTGGGGCCAACGTCCTGACTTTC. Residues: CASSMASSGANVLTF.

The rearrangement uses TRBV3-1 (or the pseudogene TRBV3-2) and TRBJ1-3, with TRBD1 as a possible D gene (5 bases). V lost 3 bases, J lost 3 bases, and 9 bases lay in between. The CDR3 covers 14 residues. Per germline, CDR1 LGHDT and CDR2 YNNKEL (reference sequence). The CDR3 region is CASSHAGSGNTIYF. CDR3 coding DNA: TGTGCCAGCAGCCACGCAGGGAGTGGAAACACCATATATTTT.

This chain links TRBV30 with TRBJ1-1, with 8 nucleotides matching TRBD1. Trimming cost V 5 bases and J 5 bases; bases outside gene matches: 7. CDR3 length equals 13 residues. Germline V gene lookup returns CDR1 GTSNPN and CDR2 SVGIG (reference sequence). CDR3 sequence: CAWEKDRATEAFF. As DNA, the CDR3 is TGTGCCTGGGAGAAGGACAGGGCGACTGAAGCTTTCTTT.

This rearrangement joins TRBV6-4 to TRBJ1-6; 7 bases match TRBD1. The CDR3 is 14 residues long. Germline trimming cut 2 bases from V and 7 bases from J; bases unmatched to any gene: 2. CDR1 is MRHNA and CDR2 is SNTAGT in the germline V gene. CDR3 nucleotides: TGTGCCAGCAGTGACGGGACAGCGAATTCACCCCTCCACTTT. This encodes CASSDGTANSPLHF.

This chain links TRBV7-6 with TRBJ2-1, with 7 nucleotides matching TRBD2. The CDR3 totals 15 residues. The germline CDR1 and CDR2 sequences are SGHVS and FNYEAQ. The V gene end was trimmed by 0 bases and the J gene end by 3 bases; junction bases not matched to a gene: 2. DNA of the CDR3: TGTGCCAGCAGCTTAGCGGCTAGCGGCTACAATGAGCAGTTCTTC. Its protein product is CASSLAASGYNEQFF.

The rearrangement uses TRBV5-5 and TRBJ1-5; D unresolved. This CDR3 spans 14 amino acids. Deletions cut 0 bases from V and 2 bases from J, with 6 bases between. The germline gives CDR1 SGHKS, CDR2 YYEKEE (reference sequence). The CDR3 bases are TGTGCCAGCAGCTTGGAAGGCCGCAATCAGCCCCAGCATTTT. Translating it yields CASSLEGRNQPQHF. Full variable domain (missing parts from reference TRBV5-5 and TRBJ1-5): DAGVTQSPTHLIKTRGQQVTLRCSPISGHKSVSWYQQVLGQGPQFIFQYYEKEERGRGNFPDRFSARQFPNYSSELNVNALLLGDSALYLCASSLEGRNQPQHFGDGTRLSIL.

This clone was recorded once. V gene TRBV27 combines with J gene TRBJ1-6; maybe TRBD1 (5 bases). Deletions cut 5 bases from V and 5 bases from J, with 13 bases between. Germline loops: CDR1 MNHEY, CDR2 SMNVEV (reference sequence). The length of the CDR3 is 15 residues. The CDR3 DNA is TGTGCCAGCAGTCCTGGGACGGGCCATAATTCACCCCTCCACTTT. Amino acids: CASSPGTGHNSPLHF.